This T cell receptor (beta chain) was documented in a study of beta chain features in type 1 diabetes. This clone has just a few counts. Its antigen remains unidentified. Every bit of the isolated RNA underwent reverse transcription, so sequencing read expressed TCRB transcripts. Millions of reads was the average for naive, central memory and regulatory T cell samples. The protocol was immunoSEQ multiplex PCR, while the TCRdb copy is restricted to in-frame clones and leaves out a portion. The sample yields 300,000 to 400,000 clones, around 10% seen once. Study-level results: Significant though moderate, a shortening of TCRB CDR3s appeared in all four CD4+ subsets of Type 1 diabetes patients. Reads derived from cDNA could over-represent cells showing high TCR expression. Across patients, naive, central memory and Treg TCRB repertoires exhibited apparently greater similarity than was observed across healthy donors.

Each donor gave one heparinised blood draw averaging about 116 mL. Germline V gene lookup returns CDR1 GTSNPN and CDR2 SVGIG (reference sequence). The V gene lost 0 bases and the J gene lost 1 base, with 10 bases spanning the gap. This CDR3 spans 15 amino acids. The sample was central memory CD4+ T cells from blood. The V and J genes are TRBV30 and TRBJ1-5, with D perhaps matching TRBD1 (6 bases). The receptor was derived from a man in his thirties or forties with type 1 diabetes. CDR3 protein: CAWSVGGGSNQPQHF. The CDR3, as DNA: TGTGCCTGGAGTGTCGGAGGGGGGAGCAATCAGCCCCAGCATTTT.